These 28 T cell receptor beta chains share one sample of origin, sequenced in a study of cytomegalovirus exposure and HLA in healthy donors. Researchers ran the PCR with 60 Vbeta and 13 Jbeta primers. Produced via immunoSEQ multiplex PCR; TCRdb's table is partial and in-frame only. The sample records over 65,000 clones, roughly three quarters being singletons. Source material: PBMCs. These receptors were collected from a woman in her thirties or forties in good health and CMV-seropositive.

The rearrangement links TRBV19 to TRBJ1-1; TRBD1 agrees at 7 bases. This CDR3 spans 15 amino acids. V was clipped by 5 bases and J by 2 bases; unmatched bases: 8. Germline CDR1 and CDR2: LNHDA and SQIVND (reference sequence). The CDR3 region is CASSLLGTVNTEAFF. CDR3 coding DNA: TGTGCCAGTAGTCTCCTCGGGACAGTTAACACTGAAGCTTTCTTT.

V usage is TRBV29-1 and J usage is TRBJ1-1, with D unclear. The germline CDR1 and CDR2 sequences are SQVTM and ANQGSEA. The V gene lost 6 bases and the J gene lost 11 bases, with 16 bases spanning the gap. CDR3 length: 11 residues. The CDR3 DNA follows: TGCAGCGTGATAGACCCTGGAGGGGCTTTCTTT. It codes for CSVIDPGGAFF.

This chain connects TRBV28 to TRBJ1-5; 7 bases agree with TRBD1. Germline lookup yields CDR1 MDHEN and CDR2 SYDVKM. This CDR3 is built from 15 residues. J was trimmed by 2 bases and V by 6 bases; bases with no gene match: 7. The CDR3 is CASRLGTVGNQPQHF. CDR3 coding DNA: TGTGCCAGCAGACTTGGGACAGTCGGCAATCAGCCCCAGCATTTT.

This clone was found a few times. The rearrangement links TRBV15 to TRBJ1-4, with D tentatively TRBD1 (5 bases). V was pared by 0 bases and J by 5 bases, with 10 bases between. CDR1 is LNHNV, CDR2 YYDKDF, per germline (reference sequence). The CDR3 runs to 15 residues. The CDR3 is CATSRESGVNEKLFF. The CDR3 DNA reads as TGTGCCACCAGCAGAGAGTCGGGGGTAAATGAAAAACTGTTTTTT.

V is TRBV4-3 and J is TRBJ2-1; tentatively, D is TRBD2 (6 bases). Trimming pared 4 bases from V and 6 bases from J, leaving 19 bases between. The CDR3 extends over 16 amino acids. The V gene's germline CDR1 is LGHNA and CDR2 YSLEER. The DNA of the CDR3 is TGCGCCAGCAGCCGAGAGGTGACTAGGCAGGGCAATGAGCAGTTCTTC. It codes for CASSREVTRQGNEQFF.

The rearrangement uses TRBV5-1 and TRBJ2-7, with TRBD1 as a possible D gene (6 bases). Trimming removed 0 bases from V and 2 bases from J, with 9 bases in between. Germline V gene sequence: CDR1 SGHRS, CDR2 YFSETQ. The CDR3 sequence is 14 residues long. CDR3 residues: CASSLGDKPYEQYF. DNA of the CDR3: TGCGCCAGCAGCTTGGGGGACAAGCCCTACGAGCAGTACTTC.

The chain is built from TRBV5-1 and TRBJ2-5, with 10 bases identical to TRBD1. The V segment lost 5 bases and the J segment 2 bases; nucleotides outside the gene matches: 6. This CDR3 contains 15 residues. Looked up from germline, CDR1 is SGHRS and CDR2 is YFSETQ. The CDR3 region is CASSWGDRGQETQYF. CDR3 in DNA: TGCGCCAGCAGTTGGGGGGACAGGGGTCAAGAGACCCAGTACTTC.

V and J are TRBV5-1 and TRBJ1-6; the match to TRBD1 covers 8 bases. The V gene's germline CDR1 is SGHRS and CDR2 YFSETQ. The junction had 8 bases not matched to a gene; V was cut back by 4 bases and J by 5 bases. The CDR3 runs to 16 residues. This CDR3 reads CASSPSHRGNNSPLHF. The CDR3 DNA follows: TGCGCCAGCAGCCCGAGTCACAGGGGGAATAATTCACCCCTCCACTTT.

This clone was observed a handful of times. For the CDR3, the DNA is TGCGCCAGCAGCTTGGGGACAGGGGCTGGGGACTATGGCTACACCTTC. Its protein is CASSLGTGAGDYGYTF. The genes are TRBV5-1 and TRBJ1-2; 9 nucleotides line up with TRBD1. V lost 0 bases and J lost 3; bases outside the gene matches: 6. The CDR3 contains 16 residues. Germline V gene data show CDR1 as SGHRS and CDR2 as YFSETQ.

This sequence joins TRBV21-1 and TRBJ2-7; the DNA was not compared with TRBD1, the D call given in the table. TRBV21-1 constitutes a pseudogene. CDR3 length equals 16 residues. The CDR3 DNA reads TGTGCCAGCAGCACTTCAAACAGGGGAATAACCTACGAGCAGTACTTC. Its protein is CASSTSNRGITYEQYF.

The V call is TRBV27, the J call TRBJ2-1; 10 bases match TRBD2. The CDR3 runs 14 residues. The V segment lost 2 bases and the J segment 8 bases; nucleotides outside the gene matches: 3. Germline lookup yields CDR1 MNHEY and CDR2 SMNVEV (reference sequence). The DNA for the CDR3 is TGTGCCAGCAGTTTAGGGCTAGCGGGAGATGAGCAGTTCTTC. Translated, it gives CASSLGLAGDEQFF.

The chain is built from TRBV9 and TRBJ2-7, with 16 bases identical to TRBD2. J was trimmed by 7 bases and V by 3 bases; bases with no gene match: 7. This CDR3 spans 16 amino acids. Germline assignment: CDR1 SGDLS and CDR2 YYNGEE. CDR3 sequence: CASSGGLAGGPEEQYF. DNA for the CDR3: TGTGCCAGCAGCGGGGGACTAGCGGGAGGGCCGGAAGAGCAGTACTTC.

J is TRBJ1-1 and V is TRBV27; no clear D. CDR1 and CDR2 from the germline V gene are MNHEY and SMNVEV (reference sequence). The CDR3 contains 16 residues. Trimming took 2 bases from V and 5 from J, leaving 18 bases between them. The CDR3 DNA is TGTGCCAGCAGTTTAAAACAGTCGGAGGAATGGACTGAAGCTTTCTTT. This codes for CASSLKQSEEWTEAFF.

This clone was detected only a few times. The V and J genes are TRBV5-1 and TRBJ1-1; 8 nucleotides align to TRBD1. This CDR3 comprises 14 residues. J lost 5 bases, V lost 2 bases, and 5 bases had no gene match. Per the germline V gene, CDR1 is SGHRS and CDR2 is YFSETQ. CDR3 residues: CASSFGTGPTEAFF. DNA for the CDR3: TGCGCCAGCAGCTTTGGGACAGGACCGACTGAAGCTTTCTTT.

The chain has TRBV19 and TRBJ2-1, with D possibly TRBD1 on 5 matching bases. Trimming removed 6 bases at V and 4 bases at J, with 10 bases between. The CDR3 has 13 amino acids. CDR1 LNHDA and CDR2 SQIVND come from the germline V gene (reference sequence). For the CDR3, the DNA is TGTGCCAGTAGGATGGGGCCATACAATGAGCAGTTCTTC. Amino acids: CASRMGPYNEQFF.

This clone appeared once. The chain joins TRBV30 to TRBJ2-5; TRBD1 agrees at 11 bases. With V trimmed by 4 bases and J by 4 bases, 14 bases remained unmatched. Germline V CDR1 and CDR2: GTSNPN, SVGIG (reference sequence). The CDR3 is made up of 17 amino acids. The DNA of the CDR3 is TGTGCCTGGAACACCGGGACAGGGGGAACCATTGGAGAGACCCAGTACTTC. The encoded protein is CAWNTGTGGTIGETQYF.

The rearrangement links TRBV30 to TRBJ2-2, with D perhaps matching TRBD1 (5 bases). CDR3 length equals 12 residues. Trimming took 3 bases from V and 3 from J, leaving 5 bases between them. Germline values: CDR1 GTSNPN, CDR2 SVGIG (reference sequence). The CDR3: CAWRQDTGELFF. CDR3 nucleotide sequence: TGTGCCTGGAGACAGGACACCGGGGAGCTGTTTTTT.

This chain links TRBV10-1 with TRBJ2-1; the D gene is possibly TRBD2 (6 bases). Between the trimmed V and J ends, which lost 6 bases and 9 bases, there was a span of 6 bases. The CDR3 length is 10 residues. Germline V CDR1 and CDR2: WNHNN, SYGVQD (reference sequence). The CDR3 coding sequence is TGCGCCAGCAGGGGAGGTGAGCAGTTCTTC. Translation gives CASRGGEQFF.

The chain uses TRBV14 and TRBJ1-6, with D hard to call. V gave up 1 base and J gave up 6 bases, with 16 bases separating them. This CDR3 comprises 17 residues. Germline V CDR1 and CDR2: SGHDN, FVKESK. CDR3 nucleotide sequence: TGTGCCAGCAGCCAAGGTTTTGTAATTCGGGGTAATTCACCCCTCCACTTT. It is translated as CASSQGFVIRGNSPLHF.

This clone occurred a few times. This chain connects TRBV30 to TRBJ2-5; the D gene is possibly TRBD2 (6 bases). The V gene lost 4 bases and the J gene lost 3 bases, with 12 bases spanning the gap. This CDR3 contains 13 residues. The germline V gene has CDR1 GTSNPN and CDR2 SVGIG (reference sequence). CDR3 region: CAWIGGLEETQYF. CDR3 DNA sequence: TGTGCCTGGATAGGAGGGCTCGAAGAGACCCAGTACTTC.

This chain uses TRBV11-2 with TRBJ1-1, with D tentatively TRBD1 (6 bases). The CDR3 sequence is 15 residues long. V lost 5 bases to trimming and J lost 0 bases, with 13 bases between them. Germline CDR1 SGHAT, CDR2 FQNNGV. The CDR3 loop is CASSRPGDMNTEAFF. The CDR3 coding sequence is TGTGCCAGCAGCCGGCCAGGGGACATGAACACTGAAGCTTTCTTT.

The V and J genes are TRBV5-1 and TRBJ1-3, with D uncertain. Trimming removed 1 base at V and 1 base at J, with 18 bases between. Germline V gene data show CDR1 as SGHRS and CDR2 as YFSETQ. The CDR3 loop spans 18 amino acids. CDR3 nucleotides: TGCGCCAGCAGCTTGTTCAACCGTCTGTCGACATCTGGAAACACCATATATTTT. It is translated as CASSLFNRLSTSGNTIYF.

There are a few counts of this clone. Here the CDR3 reads CAWTTLAGGGNTEQFF. CDR3 bases: TGTGCCTGGACCACCTTAGCGGGAGGCGGCAACACTGAGCAGTTCTTC. V usage is TRBV30 and J usage is TRBJ2-1, with 10 nucleotides matching TRBD2. Germline CDR1 is GTSNPN and CDR2 is SVGIG (reference sequence). The CDR3 is made up of 16 amino acids. J lost 9 bases, V lost 4 bases, and 15 bases had no gene match.

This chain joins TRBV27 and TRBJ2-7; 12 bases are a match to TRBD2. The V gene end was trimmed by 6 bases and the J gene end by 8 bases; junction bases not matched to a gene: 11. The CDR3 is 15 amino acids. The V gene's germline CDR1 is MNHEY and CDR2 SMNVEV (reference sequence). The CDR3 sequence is CASRIHLLAGGQQYF. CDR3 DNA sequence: TGTGCCAGCAGAATCCATTTGCTAGCGGGAGGGCAGCAGTACTTC.

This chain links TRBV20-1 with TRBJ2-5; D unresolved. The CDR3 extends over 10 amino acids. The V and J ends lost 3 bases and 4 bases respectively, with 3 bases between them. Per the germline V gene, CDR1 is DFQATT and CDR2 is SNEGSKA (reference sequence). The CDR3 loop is CSASGETQYF. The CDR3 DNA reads TGCAGTGCTAGCGGAGAGACCCAGTACTTC.

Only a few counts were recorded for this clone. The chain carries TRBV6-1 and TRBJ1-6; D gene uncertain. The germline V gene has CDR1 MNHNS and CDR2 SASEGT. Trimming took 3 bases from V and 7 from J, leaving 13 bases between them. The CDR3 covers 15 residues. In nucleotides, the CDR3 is TGTGCCAGCAGTGAGAGAATACTAGGGAATTCACCCCTCCACTTT. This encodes CASSERILGNSPLHF.

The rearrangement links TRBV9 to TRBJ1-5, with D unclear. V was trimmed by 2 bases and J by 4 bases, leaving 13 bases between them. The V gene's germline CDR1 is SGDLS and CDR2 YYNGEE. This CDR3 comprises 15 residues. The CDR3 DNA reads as TGTGCCAGCAGCGTCGGTACTCTCGATAATCAGCCCCAGCATTTT. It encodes CASSVGTLDNQPQHF.

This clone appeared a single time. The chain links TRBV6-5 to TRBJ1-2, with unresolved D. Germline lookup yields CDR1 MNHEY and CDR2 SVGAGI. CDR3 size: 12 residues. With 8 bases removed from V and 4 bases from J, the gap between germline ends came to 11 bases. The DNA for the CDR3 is TGTGCCAGCTATCAGCGGGGCTATGGCTACACCTTC. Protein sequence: CASYQRGYGYTF.